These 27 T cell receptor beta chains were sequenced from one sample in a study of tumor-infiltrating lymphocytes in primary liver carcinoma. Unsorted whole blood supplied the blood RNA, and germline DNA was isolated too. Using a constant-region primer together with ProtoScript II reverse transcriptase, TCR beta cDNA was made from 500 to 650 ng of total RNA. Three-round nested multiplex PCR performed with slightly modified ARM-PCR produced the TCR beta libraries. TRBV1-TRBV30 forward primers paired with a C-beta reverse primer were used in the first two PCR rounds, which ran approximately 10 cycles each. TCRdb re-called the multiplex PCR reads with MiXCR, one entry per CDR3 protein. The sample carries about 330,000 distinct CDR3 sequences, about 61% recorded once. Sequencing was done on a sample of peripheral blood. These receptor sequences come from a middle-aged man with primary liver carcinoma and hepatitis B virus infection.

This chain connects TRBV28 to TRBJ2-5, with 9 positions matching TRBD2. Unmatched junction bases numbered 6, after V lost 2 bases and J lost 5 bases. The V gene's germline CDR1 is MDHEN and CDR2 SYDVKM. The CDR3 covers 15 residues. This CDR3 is CASSLGGRALETQYF. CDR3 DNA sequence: TGTGCCAGCAGTTTAGGCGGGAGGGCCCTGGAGACCCAGTACTTC.

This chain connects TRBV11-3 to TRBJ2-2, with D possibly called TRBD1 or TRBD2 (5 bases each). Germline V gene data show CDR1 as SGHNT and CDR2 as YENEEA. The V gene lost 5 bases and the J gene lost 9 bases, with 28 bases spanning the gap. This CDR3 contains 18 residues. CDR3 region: CASSPSTFGTSSARELFF. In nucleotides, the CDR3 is TGTGCCAGCAGCCCCAGTACGTTCGGGACCTCATCCGCCAGGGAGCTGTTTTTT.

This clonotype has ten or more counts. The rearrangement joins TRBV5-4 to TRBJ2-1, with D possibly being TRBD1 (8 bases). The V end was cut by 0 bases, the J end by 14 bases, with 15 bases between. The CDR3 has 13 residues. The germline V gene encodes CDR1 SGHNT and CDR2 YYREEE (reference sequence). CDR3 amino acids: CASSLETGAGEFF. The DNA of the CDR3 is TGTGCCAGCAGCTTGGAGACAGGGGCGGGGGAGTTCTTC.

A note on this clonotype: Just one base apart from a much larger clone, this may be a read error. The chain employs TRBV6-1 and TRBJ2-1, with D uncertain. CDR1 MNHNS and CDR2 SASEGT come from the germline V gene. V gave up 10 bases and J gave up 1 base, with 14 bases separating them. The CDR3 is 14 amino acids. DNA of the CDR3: TGTGCCACCCGACCGGAACCTTCCTACAATGAGCAGTTCTTC. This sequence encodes CATRPEPSYNEQFF.

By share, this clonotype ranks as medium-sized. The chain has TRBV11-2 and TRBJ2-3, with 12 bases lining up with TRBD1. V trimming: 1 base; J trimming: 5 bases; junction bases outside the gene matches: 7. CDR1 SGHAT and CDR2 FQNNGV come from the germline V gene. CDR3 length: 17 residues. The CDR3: CASSLAGTGGYKDTQYF. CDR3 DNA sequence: TGTGCCAGCAGCTTAGCAGGGACAGGGGGCTATAAAGATACGCAGTATTTT.

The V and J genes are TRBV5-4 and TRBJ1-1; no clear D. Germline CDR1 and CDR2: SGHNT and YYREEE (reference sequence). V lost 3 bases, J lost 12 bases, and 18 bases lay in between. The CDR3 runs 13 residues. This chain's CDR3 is CASSSAQRYETFF. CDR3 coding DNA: TGTGCCAGCAGCTCCGCACAGCGATACGAAACTTTCTTT.

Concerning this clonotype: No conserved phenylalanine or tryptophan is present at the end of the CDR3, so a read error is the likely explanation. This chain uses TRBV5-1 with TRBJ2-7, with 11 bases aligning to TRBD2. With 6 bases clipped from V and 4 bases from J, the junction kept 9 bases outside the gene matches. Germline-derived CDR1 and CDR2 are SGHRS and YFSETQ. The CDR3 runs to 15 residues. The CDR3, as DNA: TGCGCCAGCACCCTTACTAGCGGGAGCTCTTACGAGCAGTACTTA. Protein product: CASTLTSGSSYEQYL.

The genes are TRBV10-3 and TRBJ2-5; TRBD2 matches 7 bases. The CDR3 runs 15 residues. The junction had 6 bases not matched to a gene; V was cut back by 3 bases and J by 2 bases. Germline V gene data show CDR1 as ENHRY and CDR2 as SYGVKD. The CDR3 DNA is TGTGCCATCAGTGATAATATCGGGGGGCAAGAGACCCAGTACTTC. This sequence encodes CAISDNIGGQETQYF.

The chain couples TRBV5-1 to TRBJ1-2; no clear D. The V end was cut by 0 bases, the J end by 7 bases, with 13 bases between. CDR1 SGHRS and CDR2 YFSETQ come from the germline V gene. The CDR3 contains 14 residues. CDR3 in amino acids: CASSLDALGRGYTF. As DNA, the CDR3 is TGCGCCAGCAGCTTGGACGCGTTGGGTCGTGGCTACACCTTC.

CDR3 sequence (DNA): TGTGCCAGTGGATACGACAGCAATACGCAGTATTTT. Protein: CASGYDSNTQYF. The chain joins TRBV11-2 to TRBJ2-3, with D maybe TRBD1 (5 bases). The CDR3 extends over 12 amino acids. Trimming removed 9 bases at V and 7 bases at J, with 14 bases between. The germline V gene has CDR1 SGHAT and CDR2 FQNNGV.

The CDR3, as DNA: TGTGCCAGCAGTTTACAAGGTGAAAAACTGTTTTTT. Translation gives CASSLQGEKLFF. The chain joins TRBV28 to TRBJ1-4; the D is unclear. The CDR3 consists of 12 residues. Germline CDR1 is MDHEN and CDR2 is SYDVKM. Trimming pared 2 bases from V and 7 bases from J, leaving 5 bases between.

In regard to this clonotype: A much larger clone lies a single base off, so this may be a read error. For the CDR3, the DNA is TGTGTCAGCAGTTACTCAAGGGACACCCTCTACGAGCAGTACTTC. Encoded protein: CVSSYSRDTLYEQYF. This sequence joins TRBV6-6 and TRBJ2-7; D possibly corresponds to TRBD1 (6 bases). CDR1 is MNHNY, CDR2 SVGAGI, per germline (reference sequence). The CDR3 extends over 15 amino acids.

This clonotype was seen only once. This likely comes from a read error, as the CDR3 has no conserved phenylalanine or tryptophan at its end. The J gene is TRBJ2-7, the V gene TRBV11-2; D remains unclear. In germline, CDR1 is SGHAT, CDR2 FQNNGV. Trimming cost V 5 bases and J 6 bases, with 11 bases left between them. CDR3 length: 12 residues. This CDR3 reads CASSIAALEQYL. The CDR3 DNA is TGTGCCAGCAGCATCGCGGCACTCGAGCAGTACCTC.

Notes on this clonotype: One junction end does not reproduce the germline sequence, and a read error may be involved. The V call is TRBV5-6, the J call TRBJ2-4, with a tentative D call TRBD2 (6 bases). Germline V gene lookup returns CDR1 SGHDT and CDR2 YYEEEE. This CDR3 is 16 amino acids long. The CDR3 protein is CANSLGSGETKNIQYF. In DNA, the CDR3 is TGTGCCAACAGCTTGGGTAGCGGCGAGACCAAAAACATTCAGTACTTC.

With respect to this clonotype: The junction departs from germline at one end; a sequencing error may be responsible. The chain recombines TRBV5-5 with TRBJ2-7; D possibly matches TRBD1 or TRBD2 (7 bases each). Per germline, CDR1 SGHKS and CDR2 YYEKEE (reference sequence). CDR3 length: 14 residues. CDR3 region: CASSQSQGDYEHYF. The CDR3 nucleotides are TGCGCCAGCAGCCAGTCTCAGGGGGACTACGAGCACTACTTC.

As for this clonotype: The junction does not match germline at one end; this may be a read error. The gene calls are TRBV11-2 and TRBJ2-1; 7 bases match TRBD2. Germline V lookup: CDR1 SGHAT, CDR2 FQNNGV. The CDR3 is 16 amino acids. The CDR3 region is CASNLLRETRPGEQFF. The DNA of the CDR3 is TGTGCCAGCAACTTACTGCGGGAGACCCGCCCCGGGGAGCAGTTCTTC.

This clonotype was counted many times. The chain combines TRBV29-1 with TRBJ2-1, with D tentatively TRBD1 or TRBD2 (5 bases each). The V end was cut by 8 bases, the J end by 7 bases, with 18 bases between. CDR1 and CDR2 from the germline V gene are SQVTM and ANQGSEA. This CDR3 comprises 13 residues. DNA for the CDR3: TGCAGCACCCGGAAGGGGACGGATAATGAGCAGTTCTTC. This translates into CSTRKGTDNEQFF.

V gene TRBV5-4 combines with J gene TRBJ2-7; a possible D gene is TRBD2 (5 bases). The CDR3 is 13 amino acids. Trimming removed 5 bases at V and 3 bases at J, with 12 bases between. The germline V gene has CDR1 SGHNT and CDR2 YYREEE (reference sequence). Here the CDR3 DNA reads TGTGCCAGCAGACAGAGGGCCGGCTACGAGCAGTACTTC. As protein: CASRQRAGYEQYF.

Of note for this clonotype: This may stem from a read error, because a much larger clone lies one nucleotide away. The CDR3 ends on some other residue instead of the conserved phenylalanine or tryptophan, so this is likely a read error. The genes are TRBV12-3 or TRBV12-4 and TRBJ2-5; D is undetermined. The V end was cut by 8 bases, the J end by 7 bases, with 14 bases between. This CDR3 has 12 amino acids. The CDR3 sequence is CASGYGPGTQYL. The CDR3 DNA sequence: TGTGCCAGCGGATACGGTCCTGGGACCCAGTACTTA.

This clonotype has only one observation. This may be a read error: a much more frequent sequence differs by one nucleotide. This chain's CDR3 is CASSYSRGPNQPQHF. For the CDR3, the DNA is TGTGCCAGCAGTTACTCGAGGGGACCCAATCAGCCCCAGCATTTT. This chain links TRBV6-5 with TRBJ1-5; a possible D gene is TRBD1 (5 bases). The CDR3 is 15 amino acids. V lost 0 bases and J 3 bases, leaving 9 bases between the germline ends. Germline V gene data show CDR1 as MNHEY and CDR2 as SVGAGI.

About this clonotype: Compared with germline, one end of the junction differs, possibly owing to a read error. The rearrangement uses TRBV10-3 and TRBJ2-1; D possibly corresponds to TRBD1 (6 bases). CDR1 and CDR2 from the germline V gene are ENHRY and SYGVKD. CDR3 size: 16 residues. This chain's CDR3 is CAVSDYTGTVYNEQFF. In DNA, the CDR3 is TGTGCCGTCAGTGATTACACAGGGACGGTCTACAATGAGCAGTTCTTC.

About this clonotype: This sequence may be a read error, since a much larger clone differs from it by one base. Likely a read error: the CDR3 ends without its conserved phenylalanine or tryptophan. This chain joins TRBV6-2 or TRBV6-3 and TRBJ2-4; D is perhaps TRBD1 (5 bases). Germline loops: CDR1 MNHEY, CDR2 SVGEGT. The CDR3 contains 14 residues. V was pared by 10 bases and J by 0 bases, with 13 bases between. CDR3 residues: CATQGTLAKNIQYS. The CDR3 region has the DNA TGTGCCACCCAGGGAACTCTAGCCAAAAACATTCAGTACTCC.

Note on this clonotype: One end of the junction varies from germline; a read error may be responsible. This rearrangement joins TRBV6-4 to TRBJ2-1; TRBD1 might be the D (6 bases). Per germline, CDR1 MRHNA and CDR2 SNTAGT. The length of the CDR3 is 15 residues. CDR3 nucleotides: TGTGCCAGCAGTGAGGTGGACAGACACTACAATGAGCTGTTCTTC. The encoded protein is CASSEVDRHYNELFF.

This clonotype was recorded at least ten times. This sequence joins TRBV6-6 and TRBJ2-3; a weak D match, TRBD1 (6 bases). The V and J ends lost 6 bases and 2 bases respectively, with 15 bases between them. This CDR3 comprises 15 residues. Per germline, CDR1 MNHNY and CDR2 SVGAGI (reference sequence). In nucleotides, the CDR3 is TGTGCCAGCAGCGAGGACAGTTATTACACAGATACGCAGTATTTT. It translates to CASSEDSYYTDTQYF.

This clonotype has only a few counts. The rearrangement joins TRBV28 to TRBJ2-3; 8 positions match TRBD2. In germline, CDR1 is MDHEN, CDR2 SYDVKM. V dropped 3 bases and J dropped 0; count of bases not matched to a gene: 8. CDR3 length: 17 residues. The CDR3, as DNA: TGTGCCAGCAGTTTCATCCCGACTAGCGATAGCACAGATACGCAGTATTTT. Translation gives CASSFIPTSDSTDTQYF.

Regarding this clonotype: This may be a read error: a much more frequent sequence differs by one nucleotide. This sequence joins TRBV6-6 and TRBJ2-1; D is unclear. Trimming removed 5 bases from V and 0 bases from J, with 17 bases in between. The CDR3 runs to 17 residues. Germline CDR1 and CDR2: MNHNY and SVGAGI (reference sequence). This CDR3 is CASSPTDTDGSYNEQFF. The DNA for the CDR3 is TGTGCCAGCAGTCCCACAGATACGGATGGCTCCTACAATGAGCAGTTCTTC.

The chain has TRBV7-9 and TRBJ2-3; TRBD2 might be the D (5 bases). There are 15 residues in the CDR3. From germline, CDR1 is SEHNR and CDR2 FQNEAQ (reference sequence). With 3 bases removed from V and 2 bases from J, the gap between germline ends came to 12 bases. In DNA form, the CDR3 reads TGTGCCAGCAGCTTCGATGGACTGCCCACAGATACGCAGTATTTT. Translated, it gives CASSFDGLPTDTQYF.